This T cell receptor (beta chain) was profiled in a study of graft-versus-host responses after intestinal transplantation. Study-wide results and caveats: Across patients carrying graft-donor T cell macrochimerism, allografts held high graft-versus-host to host-versus-graft clonal ratios.

The CDR3 sequence is 15 residues long. The ends were cut back, 2 bases at V and 4 bases at J, with 14 bases in the middle. The germline gives CDR1 LNHDA, CDR2 SQIVND (reference sequence). TCRdb keeps only in-frame clones here, not all; method: immunoSEQ multiplex PCR. The data contain about 69,000 clones, just under 95% of them seen just once; the ten biggest clones take up about 6.7%. As to this clone: Its antigen remains unknown.

The chain combines TRBV19 with TRBJ1-2; D gene uncertain. The clonotype was recovered from a human patient who received an intestinal transplant, so some T cells may come from the graft donor. The sample in question was bone marrow, obtained 700 to 850 days after intestinal transplantation. The CDR3 DNA reads TGTGCCAGTAGTATATCCCGACAAGCTAGCTATGGCTACACCTTC. Translated, it gives CASSISRQASYGYTF.